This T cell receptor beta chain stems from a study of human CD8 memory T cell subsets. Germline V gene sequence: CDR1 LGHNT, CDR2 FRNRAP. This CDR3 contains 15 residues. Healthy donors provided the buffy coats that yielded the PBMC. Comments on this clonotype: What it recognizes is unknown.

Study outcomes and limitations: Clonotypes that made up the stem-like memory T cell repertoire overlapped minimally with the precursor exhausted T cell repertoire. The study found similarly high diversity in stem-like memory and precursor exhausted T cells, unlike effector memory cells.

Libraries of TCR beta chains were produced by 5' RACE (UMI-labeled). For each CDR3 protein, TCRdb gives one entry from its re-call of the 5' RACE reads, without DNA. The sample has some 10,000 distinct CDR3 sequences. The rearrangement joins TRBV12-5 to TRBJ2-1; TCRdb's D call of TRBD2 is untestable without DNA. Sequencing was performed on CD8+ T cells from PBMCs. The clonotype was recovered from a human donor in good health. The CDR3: CASGLDAGFGNEQFF.